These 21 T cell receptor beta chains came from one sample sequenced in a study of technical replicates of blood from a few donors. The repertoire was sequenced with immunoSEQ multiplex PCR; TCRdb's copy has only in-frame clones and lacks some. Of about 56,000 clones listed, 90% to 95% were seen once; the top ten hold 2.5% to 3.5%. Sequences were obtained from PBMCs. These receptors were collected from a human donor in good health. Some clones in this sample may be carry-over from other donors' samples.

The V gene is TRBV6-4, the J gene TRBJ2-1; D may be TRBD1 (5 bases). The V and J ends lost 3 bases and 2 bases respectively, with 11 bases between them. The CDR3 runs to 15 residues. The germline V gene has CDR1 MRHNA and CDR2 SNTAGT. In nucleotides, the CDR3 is TGTGCCAGCAGTGATTCAGGGCGGCCCTACAATGAGCAGTTCTTC. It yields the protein CASSDSGRPYNEQFF.

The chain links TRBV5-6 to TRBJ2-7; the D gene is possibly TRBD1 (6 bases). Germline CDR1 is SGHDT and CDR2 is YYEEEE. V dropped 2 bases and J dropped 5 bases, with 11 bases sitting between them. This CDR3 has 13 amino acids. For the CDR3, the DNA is TGTGCCAGCAGCTTTTCAGGGGTAAACGAGCAGTACTTC. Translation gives CASSFSGVNEQYF. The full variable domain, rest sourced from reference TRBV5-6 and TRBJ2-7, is DAGVTQSPTHLIKTRGQQVTLRCSPKSGHDTVSWYQQALGQGPQFIFQYYEEEERQRGNFPDRFSGHQFPNYSSELNVNALLLGDSALYLCASSFSGVNEQYFGPGTRLTVT.

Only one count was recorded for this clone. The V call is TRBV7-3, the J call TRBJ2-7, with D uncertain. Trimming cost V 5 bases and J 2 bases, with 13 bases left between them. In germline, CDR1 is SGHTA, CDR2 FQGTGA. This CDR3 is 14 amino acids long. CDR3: CASSPSGATYEQYF. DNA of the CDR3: TGTGCCAGCAGCCCCAGTGGAGCAACCTACGAGCAGTACTTC.

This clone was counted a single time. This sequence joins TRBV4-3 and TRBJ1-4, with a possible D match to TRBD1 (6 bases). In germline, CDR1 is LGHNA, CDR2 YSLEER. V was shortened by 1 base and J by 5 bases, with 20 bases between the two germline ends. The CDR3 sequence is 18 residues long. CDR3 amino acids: CASSQANGDRPLNEKLFF. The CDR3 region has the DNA TGCGCCAGCAGCCAAGCTAACGGCGACAGGCCCCTAAATGAAAAACTGTTTTTT.

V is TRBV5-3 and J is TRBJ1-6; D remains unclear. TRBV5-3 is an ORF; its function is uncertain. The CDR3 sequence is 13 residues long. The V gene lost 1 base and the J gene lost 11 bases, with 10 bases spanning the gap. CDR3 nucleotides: TGTGCCAGAAGCTTGATCGGGATAGCACCCCTCCACTTT. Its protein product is CARSLIGIAPLHF.

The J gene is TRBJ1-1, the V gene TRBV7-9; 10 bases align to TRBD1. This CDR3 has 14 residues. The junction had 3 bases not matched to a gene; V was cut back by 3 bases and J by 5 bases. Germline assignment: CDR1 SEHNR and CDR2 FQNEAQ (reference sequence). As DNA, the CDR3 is TGTGCCAGCAGCTTGGGACAGGGGCATACTGAAGCTTTCTTT. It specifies CASSLGQGHTEAFF.

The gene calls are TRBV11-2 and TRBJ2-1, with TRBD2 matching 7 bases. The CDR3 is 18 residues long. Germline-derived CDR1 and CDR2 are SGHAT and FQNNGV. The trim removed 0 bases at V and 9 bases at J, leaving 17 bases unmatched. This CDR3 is CASSLDRWAAGLRGEQFF. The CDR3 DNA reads TGTGCCAGCAGCTTAGACCGGTGGGCAGCGGGGTTACGTGGTGAGCAGTTCTTC.

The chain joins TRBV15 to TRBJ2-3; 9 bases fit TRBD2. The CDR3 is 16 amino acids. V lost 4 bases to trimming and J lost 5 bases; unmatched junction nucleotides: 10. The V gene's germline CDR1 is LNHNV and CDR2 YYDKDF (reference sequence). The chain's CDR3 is CATSTDPYSGRDTQYF. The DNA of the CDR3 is TGTGCCACCAGCACGGATCCCTATAGCGGGAGAGATACGCAGTATTTT.

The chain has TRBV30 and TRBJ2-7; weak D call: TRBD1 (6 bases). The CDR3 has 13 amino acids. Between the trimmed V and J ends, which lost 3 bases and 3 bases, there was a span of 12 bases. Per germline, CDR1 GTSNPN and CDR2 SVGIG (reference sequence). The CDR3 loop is CAWRGKGVYEQYF. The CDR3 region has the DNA TGTGCCTGGAGGGGCAAGGGGGTCTACGAGCAGTACTTC. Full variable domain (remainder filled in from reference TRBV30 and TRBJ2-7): SQTIHQWPATLVQPVGSPLSLECTVEGTSNPNLYWYRQAAGRGLQLLFYSVGIGQISSEVPQNLSASRPQDRQFILSSKKLLLSDSGFYLCAWRGKGVYEQYFGPGTRLTVT.

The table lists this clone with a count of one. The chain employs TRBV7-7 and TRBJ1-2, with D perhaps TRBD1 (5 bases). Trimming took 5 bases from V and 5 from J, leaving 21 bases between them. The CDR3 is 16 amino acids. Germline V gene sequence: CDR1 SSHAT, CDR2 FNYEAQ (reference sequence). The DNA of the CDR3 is TGTGCCAGCAGCCCCCTAGCAAGGGAGGGGCCTTATGGCTACACCTTC. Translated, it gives CASSPLAREGPYGYTF. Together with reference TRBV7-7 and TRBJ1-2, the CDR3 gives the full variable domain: GAGVSQSPRYKVTKRGQDVTLRCDPISSHATLYWYQQALGQGPEFLTYFNYEAQPDKSGLPSDRFSAERPEGSISTLTIQRTEQRDSAMYRCASSPLAREGPYGYTFGSGTRLTVV.

The CDR3 reads CASSHNPGVGTEAFF. Here the CDR3 DNA reads TGTGCCAGCAGCCATAATCCAGGGGTTGGGACTGAAGCTTTCTTT. V usage is TRBV4-2 and J usage is TRBJ1-1, with D possibly matching TRBD1 (6 bases). CDR3 length equals 15 residues. The germline CDR1 and CDR2 sequences are LGHNA and YNFKEQ. Trimming took 3 bases from V and 5 from J, leaving 16 bases between them.

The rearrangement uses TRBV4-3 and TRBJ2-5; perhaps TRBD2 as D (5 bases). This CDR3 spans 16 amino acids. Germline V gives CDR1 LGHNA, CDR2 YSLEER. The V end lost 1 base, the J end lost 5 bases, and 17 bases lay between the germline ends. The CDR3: CASSQGMRGPGETQYF. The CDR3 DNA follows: TGCGCCAGCAGCCAAGGTATGCGAGGGCCGGGGGAGACCCAGTACTTC.

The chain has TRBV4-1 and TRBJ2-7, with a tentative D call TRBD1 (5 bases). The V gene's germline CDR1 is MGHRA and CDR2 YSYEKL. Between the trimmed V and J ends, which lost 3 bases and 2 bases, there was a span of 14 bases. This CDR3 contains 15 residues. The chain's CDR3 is CASSHDSLGTYEQYF. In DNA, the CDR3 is TGCGCCAGCAGCCATGACAGCCTCGGAACCTACGAGCAGTACTTC.

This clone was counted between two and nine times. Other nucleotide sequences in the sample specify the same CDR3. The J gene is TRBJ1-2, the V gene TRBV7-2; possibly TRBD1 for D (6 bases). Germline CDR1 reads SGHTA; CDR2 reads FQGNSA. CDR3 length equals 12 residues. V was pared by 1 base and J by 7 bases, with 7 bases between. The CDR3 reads CASSLGGPGYTF. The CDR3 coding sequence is TGTGCCAGCAGCTTAGGGGGGCCTGGCTACACCTTC.

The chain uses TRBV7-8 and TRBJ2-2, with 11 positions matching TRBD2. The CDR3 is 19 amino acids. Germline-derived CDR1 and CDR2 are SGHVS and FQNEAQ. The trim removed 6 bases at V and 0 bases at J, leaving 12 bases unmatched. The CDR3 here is CASRVPGLAASANTGELFF. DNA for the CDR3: TGTGCCAGCAGGGTCCCGGGACTAGCGGCGAGTGCGAACACCGGGGAGCTGTTTTTT. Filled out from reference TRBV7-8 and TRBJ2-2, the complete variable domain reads GAGVSQSPRYKVAKRGQDVALRCDPISGHVSLFWYQQALGQGPEFLTYFQNEAQLDKSGLPSDRFFAERPEGSVSTLKIQRTQQEDSAVYLCASRVPGLAASANTGELFFGEGSRLTVL.

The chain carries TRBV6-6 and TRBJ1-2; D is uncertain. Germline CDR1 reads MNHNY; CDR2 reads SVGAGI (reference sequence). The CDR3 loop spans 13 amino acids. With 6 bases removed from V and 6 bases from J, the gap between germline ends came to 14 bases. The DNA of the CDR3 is TGTGCCAGCAGACTGCCATCCGAACATGGCTACACCTTC. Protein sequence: CASRLPSEHGYTF.

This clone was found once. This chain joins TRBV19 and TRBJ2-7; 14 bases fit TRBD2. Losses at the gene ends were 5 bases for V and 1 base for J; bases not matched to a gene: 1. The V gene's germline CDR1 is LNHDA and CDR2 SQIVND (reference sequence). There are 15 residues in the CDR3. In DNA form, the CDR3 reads TGTGCCAGTAGTGGGACTAGCGGGAGTTCCTACGAGCAGTACTTC. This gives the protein CASSGTSGSSYEQYF.

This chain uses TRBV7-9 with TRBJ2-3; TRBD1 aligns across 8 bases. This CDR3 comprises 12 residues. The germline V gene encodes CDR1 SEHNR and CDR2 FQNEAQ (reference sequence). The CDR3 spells CVGTGNTDTQYF. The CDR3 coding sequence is TGTGTAGGGACAGGAAACACAGATACGCAGTATTTT. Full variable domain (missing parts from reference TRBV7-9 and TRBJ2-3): DTGVSQNPRHKITKRGQNVTFRCDPISEHNRLYWYRQTLGQGPEFLTYFQNEAQLEKSRLLSDRFSAERPKGSFSTLEIQRTEQGDSAMYLCVGTGNTDTQYFGPGTRLTVL.

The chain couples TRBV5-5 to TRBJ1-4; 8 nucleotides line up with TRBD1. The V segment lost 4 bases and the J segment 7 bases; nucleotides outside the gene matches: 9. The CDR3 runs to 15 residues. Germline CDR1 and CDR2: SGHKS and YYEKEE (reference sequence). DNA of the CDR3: TGTGCCAGCAGCCCAACGACAGGGGATGGTGAAAAACTGTTTTTT. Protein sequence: CASSPTTGDGEKLFF.

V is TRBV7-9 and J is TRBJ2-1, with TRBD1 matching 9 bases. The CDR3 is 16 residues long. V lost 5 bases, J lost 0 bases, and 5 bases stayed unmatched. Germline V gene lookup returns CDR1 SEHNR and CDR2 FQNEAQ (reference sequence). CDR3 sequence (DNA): TGTGCCAGCAGCGGACCGACAGGGGGCTCCTACAATGAGCAGTTCTTC. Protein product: CASSGPTGGSYNEQFF.

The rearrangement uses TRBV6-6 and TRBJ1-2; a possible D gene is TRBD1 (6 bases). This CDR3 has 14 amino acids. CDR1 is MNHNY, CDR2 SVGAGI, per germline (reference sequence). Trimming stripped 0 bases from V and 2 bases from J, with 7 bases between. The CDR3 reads CASSYSQGNYGYTF. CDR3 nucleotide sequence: TGTGCCAGCAGTTACTCTCAGGGGAACTATGGCTACACCTTC.